This is a list of T cell receptor beta chains from one sample in a study of shared clonotypes between healthy human individuals. TCRdb's table, derived via immunoSEQ multiplex PCR, lists solely in-frame clones and lacks some. This sample has around 1.6 million clones, with about 98% found just once. The sequencing sample was made of naive CD4+ T cells sorted from blood. The receptors were sampled from a man aged 30 to 39 in good health. Both conserved end residues are part of each CDR3. Fields, in order: J gene, D gene, clone size, V gene, CDR3 DNA, CDR3 protein. A D gene is named only where the DNA matches it firmly. Clone size is not always given. Where it is, it says once, few, many or a class for expanded clones.

>TRBJ2-7|NA|NA|TRBV9
TGTGCCAGCAGCGTAGGAGGGGACGAGCAGTACTTC
CASSVGGDEQYF
>TRBJ2-7|TRBD2|NA|TRBV7-3
TGTGCCAGCAGCTCCACTAGCGGTTCCTACGAGCAGTACTTC
CASSSTSGSYEQYF
>TRBJ2-7|NA|NA|TRBV4-1
TGCGCCAGCAGCCAAGTCCGGGTCCGGTTC
CASSQVRVRF
>TRBJ1-3|NA|NA|TRBV9
TGTGCCAGCAGCGTAGGAGAACAAAACACCATATATTTT
CASSVGEQNTIYF
>TRBJ1-2|NA|NA|TRBV5-4
TGTGCCAGCAGCTTGAAAGGTCACAGCCTGGATGGCTACACCTTC
CASSLKGHSLDGYTF
>TRBJ1-2|TRBD1|NA|TRBV5-1
TGCGCCAGCAGCAGGGACAGGGTCAGCTATGGCTACACCTTC
CASSRDRVSYGYTF
>TRBJ1-5|NA|NA|TRBV12-5
TGTGCTAGTGAATCCTCAGGGTACCAGCCCCAGCATTTT
CASESSGYQPQHF
>TRBJ1-1|NA|NA|TRBV6-6
TGTGCCAGCAGTTCATCCACGTTAAAAGGGCCCAATGGAGCTTTCTTT
CASSSSTLKGPNGAFF
>TRBJ2-2|NA|NA|TRBV6-1
TGTGCCAGCAGTGCCGTGGGACTTAGCACCGGGGAGCTGTTTTTT
CASSAVGLSTGELFF
>TRBJ2-5|TRBD2|NA|TRBV4-3
TGCGCCAGCAGCCCAAGATATGGCGGGAGGATAGAAGAGACCCAGTACTTC
CASSPRYGGRIEETQYF
>TRBJ2-5|NA|NA|TRBV7-8
TGTGCCAGCAGCCTCCGCGGAGTACCCCCAAAGAAAGAGACCCAGTACTTC
CASSLRGVPPKKETQYF
>TRBJ2-7|TRBD1|NA|TRBV7-6
TGTGCCAGCAGCTTAGGGACAGGGACGAGTGGGGGCTACGAGCAGTACTTC
CASSLGTGTSGGYEQYF
>TRBJ2-5|TRBD1|NA|TRBV11-2
TGTGCCAGCAGCTTAGGGGGGACAGGGGGCGCAGAGACCCAGTACTTC
CASSLGGTGGAETQYF
>TRBJ2-7|TRBD2|NA|TRBV10-1
TGCGCCAGCAGACCCTTTAGCGGGGCTAGCTCCTACGAGCAGTACTTC
CASRPFSGASSYEQYF
>TRBJ2-4|TRBD2|NA|TRBV18
TGTGCCAGCTCACCACTTCGAGCGGGAGGGCCGGGCAAAAACATTCAGTACTTC
CASSPLRAGGPGKNIQYF
>TRBJ2-2|TRBD2|NA|TRBV15
TGTGCCACCAGCAGAGCCCGGGAGGCGGGCGGGGAGCTGTTTTTT
CATSRAREAGGELFF
>TRBJ1-1|NA|NA|TRBV28
TGTGCCAGCAGTGACTACCCTACAGCTACAGCTTTCTTT
CASSDYPTATAFF
>TRBJ2-1|NA|NA|TRBV18
TGTGCCAGCTCCACAGGAGCATACAATGAGCAGTTCTTC
CASSTGAYNEQFF
>TRBJ2-7|TRBD2|once|TRBV18
TGTGCCAGCTCACCACTTTTAAGGACTAGCGGATCCTACGAGCAGTACTTC
CASSPLLRTSGSYEQYF
>TRBJ2-1|NA|NA|TRBV28
TGTGCCAGAAGGTTGGGGTGGCAAACTTATCAACAGTTCTTC
CARRLGWQTYQQFF
>TRBJ2-1|TRBD1|NA|TRBV7-6
TGTGCCAGCAGCCCGGGACAGGGGTTGGATAATGAGCAGTTCTTC
CASSPGQGLDNEQFF
>TRBJ2-7|NA|NA|TRBV7-8
TGTGCCAGCAGTCCCTCAGTTCCCTCCTACGAGCAGTACTTC
CASSPSVPSYEQYF
>TRBJ1-5|NA|NA|TRBV30
TGTGCCTGGAGGGGGCTACTAGCAAATCAGCCCCAGCATTTT
CAWRGLLANQPQHF
>TRBJ2-7|TRBD2|NA|TRBV7-6
TGTGCCAGCAGCGCTCGACTAGCGGGAGTTGTCGAGCAGTACTTC
CASSARLAGVVEQYF
>TRBJ2-7|NA|few|TRBV11-2
TGTGCCAGCAGCTTAGCCCTCGGAGGGAAAGCCTACGAGCAGTACTTC
CASSLALGGKAYEQYF
>TRBJ2-7|TRBD1|NA|TRBV19
TGTGCCAGTAGTAACGGACAGGGGGCGGGCAACGAGCAGTACTTC
CASSNGQGAGNEQYF
>TRBJ1-1|NA|once|TRBV2
TGTGCCAGCAGTGCCCCGAACTTGAGGACTGAAGCTTTCTTT
CASSAPNLRTEAFF